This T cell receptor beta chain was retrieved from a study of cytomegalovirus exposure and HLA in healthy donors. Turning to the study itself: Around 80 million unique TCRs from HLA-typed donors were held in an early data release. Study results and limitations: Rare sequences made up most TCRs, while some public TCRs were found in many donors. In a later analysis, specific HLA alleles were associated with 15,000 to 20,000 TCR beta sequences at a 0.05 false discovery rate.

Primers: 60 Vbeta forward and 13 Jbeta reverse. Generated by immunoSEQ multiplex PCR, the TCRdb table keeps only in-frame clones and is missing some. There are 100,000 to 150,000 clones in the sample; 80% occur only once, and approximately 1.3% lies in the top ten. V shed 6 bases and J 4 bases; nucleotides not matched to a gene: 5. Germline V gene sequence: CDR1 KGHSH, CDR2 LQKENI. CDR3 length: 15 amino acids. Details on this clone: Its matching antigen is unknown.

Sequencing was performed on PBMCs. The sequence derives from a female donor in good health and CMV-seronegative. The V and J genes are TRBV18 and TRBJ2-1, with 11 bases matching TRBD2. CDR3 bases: TGTGCCAGCTCGCAGCGGACTAGCGGGTACAATGAGCAGTTCTTC. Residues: CASSQRTSGYNEQFF.